This T cell receptor beta chain was observed in a study of cytomegalovirus exposure and HLA in healthy donors. Overall study results and limits: Beyond CMV serostatus, there was no information to go on about immune exposure. Listed as cytomegalovirus-associated were 170 or so TCR beta chains.

Each donor was healthy, and each was a bone marrow donor. The PCR had 60 Vbeta and 13 Jbeta primers. TCRdb keeps only in-frame clones here, not all; method: immunoSEQ multiplex PCR. Of 250,000 or so clones listed, around 90% are singletons. With respect to this clone: Its target is unknown.

Germline lookup yields CDR1 LNHNV and CDR2 YYDKDF (reference sequence). The CDR3 loop spans 14 amino acids. V dropped 0 bases and J dropped 4 bases, with 9 bases sitting between them. The V call is TRBV15, the J call TRBJ2-5; D is ambiguous. The clonotype was recovered from a girl aged 2-10 years in good health and CMV-seronegative. Material: PBMCs. CDR3 DNA: TGTGCCACCAGCAGAGATTTCGGTTTAGAGACCCAGTACTTC. Its protein is CATSRDFGLETQYF.